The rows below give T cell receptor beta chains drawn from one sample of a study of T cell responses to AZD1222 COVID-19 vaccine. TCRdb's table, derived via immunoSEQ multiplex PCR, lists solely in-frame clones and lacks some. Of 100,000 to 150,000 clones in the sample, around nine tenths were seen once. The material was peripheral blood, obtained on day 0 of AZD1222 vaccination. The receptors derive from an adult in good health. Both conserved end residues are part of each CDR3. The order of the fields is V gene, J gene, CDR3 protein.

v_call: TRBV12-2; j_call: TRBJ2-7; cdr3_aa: CASRLGGSSWRGGRFEQYF
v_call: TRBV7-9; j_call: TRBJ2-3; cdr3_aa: CASSLSSLPKDTQYF
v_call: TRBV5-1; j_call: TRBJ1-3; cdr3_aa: CASSLGEKGNTIYF
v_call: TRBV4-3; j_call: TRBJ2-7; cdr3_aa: CASSQEEGRSSSSPSFF
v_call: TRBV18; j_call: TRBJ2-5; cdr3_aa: CASSPLAGGLQETQYF
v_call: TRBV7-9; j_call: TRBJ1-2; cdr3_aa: CASSLVGTYGYTF
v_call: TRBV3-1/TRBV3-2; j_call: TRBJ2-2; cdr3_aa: CASSLLLGLASAGELFF
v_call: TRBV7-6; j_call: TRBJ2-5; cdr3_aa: CASSSIPPHNKEGSQETQYF
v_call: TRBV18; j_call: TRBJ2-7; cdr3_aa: CASSPDAGTNYEQYF
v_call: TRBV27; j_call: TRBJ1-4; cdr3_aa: CASSSTNEKLFF
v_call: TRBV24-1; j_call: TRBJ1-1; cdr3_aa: CATSEGTGRAFF
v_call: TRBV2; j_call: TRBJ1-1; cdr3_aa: CASSGGYEVLNTEAFF
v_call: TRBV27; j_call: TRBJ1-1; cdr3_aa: CASSSYRGRNSNTEAFF
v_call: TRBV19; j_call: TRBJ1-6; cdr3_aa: CASSIGDRTYSPLHF
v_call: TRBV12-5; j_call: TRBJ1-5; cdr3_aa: CASGFGGSQPQHF
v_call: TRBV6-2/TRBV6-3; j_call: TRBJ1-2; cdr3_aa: CASSKGQGARYGYTF
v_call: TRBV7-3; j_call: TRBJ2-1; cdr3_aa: CASSSPGTGNNEQFF
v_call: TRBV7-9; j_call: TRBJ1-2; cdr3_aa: CASSLAANYGYTF
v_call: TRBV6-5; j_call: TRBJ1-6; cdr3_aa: CASSLRQGGNSPLHF
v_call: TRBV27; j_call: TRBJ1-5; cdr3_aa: CASSQGFGATSQHF
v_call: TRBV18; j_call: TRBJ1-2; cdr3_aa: CASSSDAYGYTF
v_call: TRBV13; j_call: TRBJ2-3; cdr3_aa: CASSPTSGGRDTQYF
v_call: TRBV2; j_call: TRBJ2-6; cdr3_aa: CASSLLTGANVLTF
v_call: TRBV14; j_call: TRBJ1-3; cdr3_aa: CASSQAPGNTIYF
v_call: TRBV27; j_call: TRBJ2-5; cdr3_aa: CASSLTSGWGETQYF